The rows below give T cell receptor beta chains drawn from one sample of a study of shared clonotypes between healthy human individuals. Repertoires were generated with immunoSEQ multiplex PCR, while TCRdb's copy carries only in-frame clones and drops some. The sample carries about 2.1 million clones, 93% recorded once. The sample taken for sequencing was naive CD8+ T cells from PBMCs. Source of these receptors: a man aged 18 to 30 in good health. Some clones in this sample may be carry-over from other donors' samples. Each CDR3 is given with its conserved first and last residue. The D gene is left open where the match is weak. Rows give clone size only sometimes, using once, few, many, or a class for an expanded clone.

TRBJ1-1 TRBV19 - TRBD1 CASSSWDSYTEAFF TGTGCCAGTAGCTCCTGGGACAGCTACACTGAAGCTTTCTTT
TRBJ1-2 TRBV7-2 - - CASSPRSYGYTF TGTGCCAGCAGCCCACGCAGCTATGGCTACACCTTC
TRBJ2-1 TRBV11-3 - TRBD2 CASSSRLAGNEQFF TGTGCCAGCAGCTCAAGACTAGCGGGTAATGAGCAGTTCTTC
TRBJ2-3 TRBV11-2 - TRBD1 CASSTFRDSYTDTQYF TGTGCCAGCAGCACCTTTCGGGACAGCTACACAGATACGCAGTATTTT
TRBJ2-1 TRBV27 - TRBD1 CASSSRDRAHPYNEQFF TGTGCCAGCAGCTCCCGGGACAGGGCACACCCTTACAATGAGCAGTTCTTC
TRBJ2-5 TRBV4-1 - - CASSPASLAQETQYF TGCGCCAGCAGCCCAGCCTCGCTAGCCCAAGAGACCCAGTACTTC
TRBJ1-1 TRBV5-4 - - CASSLGRLNTEAFF TGTGCCAGCAGCTTGGGACGGCTGAACACTGAAGCTTTCTTT
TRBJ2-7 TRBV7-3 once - CASSLNQGSIHEQYF TGTGCCAGCAGCTTAAATCAGGGGTCCATCCACGAGCAGTACTTC
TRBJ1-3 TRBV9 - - CASSPSVGSSGNTIYF TGTGCCAGCAGCCCGTCCGTGGGCAGCTCTGGAAACACCATATATTTT
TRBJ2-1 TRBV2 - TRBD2 CASSEGSGRAYNEQFF TGTGCCAGCAGTGAAGGTAGCGGGAGGGCCTACAATGAGCAGTTCTTC
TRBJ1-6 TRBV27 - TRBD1 CASRGTGSNSPLHF TGTGCCAGCAGAGGGACAGGTAGTAATTCACCCCTCCACTTT
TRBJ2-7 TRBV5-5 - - CASSRGGGRDFPYEQYF TGTGCCAGCAGCCGGGGAGGGGGGCGAGACTTCCCCTACGAGCAGTACTTC
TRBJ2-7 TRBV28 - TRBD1 CASSTGTGRRDEQYF TGTGCCAGCAGCACCGGGACAGGGAGGAGGGACGAGCAGTACTTC
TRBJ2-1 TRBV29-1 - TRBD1 CSAGQPGNEQFF TGCAGCGCGGGACAGCCGGGCAATGAGCAGTTCTTC
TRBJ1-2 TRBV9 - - CASTKRGTAEVRDGYTF TGTGCCAGCACTAAGAGGGGTACAGCGGAAGTAAGGGATGGCTACACCTTC
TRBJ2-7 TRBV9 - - CASSPSAYEQYF TGTGCCAGCAGCCCTAGCGCCTACGAGCAGTACTTC
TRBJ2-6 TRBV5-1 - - CASSAEQGWANVLTF TGCGCCAGCAGCGCCGAACAGGGTTGGGCCAACGTCCTGACTTTC
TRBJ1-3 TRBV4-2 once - CASSPVGASGNTIYF TGTGCCAGCAGCCCCGTAGGGGCCTCTGGAAACACCATATATTTT
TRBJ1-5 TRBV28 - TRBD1 CASSVQGAFQPQHF TGTGCCAGCAGTGTCCAGGGGGCGTTTCAGCCCCAGCATTTT
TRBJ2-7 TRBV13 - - CASSPYRAEDEQYF TGTGCCAGCAGCCCATACAGGGCCGAGGACGAGCAGTACTTC
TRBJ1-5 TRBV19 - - CASSNYRLNQPQHF TGTGCCAGTAGTAACTACAGGCTCAATCAGCCCCAGCATTTT
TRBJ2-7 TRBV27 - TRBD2 CASSLGSGVYEQYF TGTGCCAGCAGTTTGGGTAGCGGGGTCTACGAGCAGTACTTC
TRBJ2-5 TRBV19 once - CASSIRWKETQYF TGTGCCAGTAGTATCCGCTGGAAAGAGACCCAGTACTTC
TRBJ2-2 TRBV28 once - CASSPRGTGELFF TGTGCCAGCAGTCCGCGGGGCACCGGGGAGCTGTTTTTT
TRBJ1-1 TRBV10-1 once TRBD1 CASSETGGGSEAFF TGCGCCAGCAGCGAGACAGGGGGCGGCTCTGAAGCTTTCTTT
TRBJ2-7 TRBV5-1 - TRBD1 CASSVLGQRIPYEQYF TGCGCCAGCAGCGTTTTGGGACAGCGTATACCCTACGAGCAGTACTTC
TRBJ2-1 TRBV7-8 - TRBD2 CASSSPQREGPYNEQFF TGTGCCAGCAGCTCACCCCAGCGGGAGGGCCCCTACAATGAGCAGTTCTTC
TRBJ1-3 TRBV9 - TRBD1 CASSVGQGAAGNTIYF TGTGCCAGCAGCGTAGGACAGGGGGCTGCTGGAAACACCATATATTTT
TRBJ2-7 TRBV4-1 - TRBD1 CASSQDSRTGISHEQYF TGCGCCAGCAGCCAAGATTCTCGGACAGGGATCTCCCACGAGCAGTACTTC
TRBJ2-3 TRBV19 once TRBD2 CASSGRAGKDTQYF TGTGCCAGTAGCGGGAGGGCCGGGAAAGATACGCAGTATTTT
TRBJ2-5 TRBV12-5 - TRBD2 CASGRTSGRASETQYF TGTGCTAGTGGCCGAACTAGCGGGAGGGCCTCAGAGACCCAGTACTTC
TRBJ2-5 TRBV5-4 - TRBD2 CASSPRLAGGETQYF TGTGCCAGCAGCCCGAGACTAGCGGGGGGGGAGACCCAGTACTTC
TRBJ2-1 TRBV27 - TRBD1 CASSLTGVPYNEQFF TGTGCCAGCAGTTTAACAGGGGTACCCTACAATGAGCAGTTCTTC
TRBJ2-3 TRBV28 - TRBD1 CASSYDQTGGITTDTQYF TGTGCCAGCAGTTACGACCAAACAGGGGGCATTACCACAGATACGCAGTATTTT
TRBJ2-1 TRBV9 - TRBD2 CASSVETSLSSEQFF TGTGCCAGCAGCGTAGAGACTAGCCTCAGTAGTGAGCAGTTCTTC
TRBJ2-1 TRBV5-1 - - CASSLVRNEQFF TGCGCCAGCAGCTTGGTTAGGAATGAGCAGTTCTTC
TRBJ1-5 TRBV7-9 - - CASSLARNQPQHF TGTGCCAGCAGCTTAGCTCGAAATCAGCCCCAGCATTTT
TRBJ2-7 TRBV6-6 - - CASSYSPRGYEQYF TGTGCCAGCAGTTACTCGCCCCGGGGGTACGAGCAGTACTTC
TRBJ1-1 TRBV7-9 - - CASSLMVGRDAEAFF TGTGCCAGCAGCTTAATGGTTGGTAGGGACGCTGAAGCTTTCTTT
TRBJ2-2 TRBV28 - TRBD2 CASSLVAGGTGELFF TGTGCCAGCAGTTTAGTAGCGGGAGGGACCGGGGAGCTGTTTTTT
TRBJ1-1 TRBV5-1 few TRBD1 CASSLVNRGTEAFF TGCGCCAGCAGCTTGGTTAACAGGGGAACTGAAGCTTTCTTT